The rows below give T cell receptor beta chains drawn from one sample of a study of early T cells in non-severe SARS-CoV-2 infection. Via MiXCR, TCRdb re-called the 5' RACE reads, giving one row per CDR3 protein. The sample lists about 56,000 distinct CDR3 sequences; approximately 10% were seen once. Material for sequencing was whole blood. The receptor source for this set is an adult who was a healthcare worker with PCR-confirmed SARS-CoV-2 infection or an uninfected control (not recorded which). Each CDR3 is given with its conserved first and last residue. Clone size is given for some rows only: seen once, a few or many times, or a class if the clone is expanded.

clone_size j_call v_call cdr3_aa
few TRBJ2-1 TRBV29-1 CSVVGTDSSYNEQFF
many TRBJ2-6 TRBV30 CAWRVPGGWANVLTF
many TRBJ2-7 TRBV14 CASSQGKYEQYF
many TRBJ1-1 TRBV27 CASRREGGITEAFF
- TRBJ1-6 TRBV14 CASSHGGAGNSPLHF
many TRBJ2-1 TRBV2 CASSSTSGSYNEQFF
few TRBJ2-1 TRBV7-9 CASSERPSGPSYNEQFF
many TRBJ2-5 TRBV3-1 CASSQGGSPPRETQYF
- TRBJ2-1 TRBV9 CASSPGDALNEQFF
many TRBJ2-7 TRBV3-1 CASSPGQGAIYEQYF
many TRBJ2-3 TRBV24-1 CATSDPGLVGDTQYF
many TRBJ2-3 TRBV6-5 CASRTTGDGDTQYF
- TRBJ2-7 TRBV21-1 CASSKALNCRGEYEQYF
many TRBJ2-3 TRBV4-2 CASSPWAGESDTQYF
many TRBJ2-7 TRBV5-6 CASSSSDGGYEQYF
few TRBJ1-1 TRBV6-2/TRBV6-3 CASSYMRTGNTEAFF
- TRBJ2-1 TRBV25-1 CASSEYFAGFGRSYNEQFF
- TRBJ2-2 TRBV2 CASSLQGGTGELFF
- TRBJ2-7 TRBV6-2/TRBV6-3 CASSPLPSYEQYF
many TRBJ2-1 TRBV7-2 CASTLITSYNEQFF
- TRBJ2-2 TRBV12-3/TRBV12-4 CASSAVGAGELFF
many TRBJ2-6 TRBV19 CASSLDSSGANVLTF
many TRBJ2-3 TRBV2 CASSAGQGIADTQYF
few TRBJ1-3 TRBV7-2 CASTVSSGNTIYF
many TRBJ2-3 TRBV18 CASSQGLAIRDTQYF
many TRBJ1-2 TRBV29-1 CSGARQGAYGYTF
- TRBJ2-3 TRBV5-1 CASSPLPEVTDTQYF
many TRBJ2-2 TRBV18 CASSPLGAHTGELFF
- TRBJ1-6 TRBV25-1 CASSVVDSPLHF
once TRBJ2-2 TRBV6-5 CASSTQGQGAYTGELFF
many TRBJ2-1 TRBV18 CASSPSEGQGNVYVNEQFF
many TRBJ2-7 TRBV11-2 CASSHRDEGEQYF
- TRBJ2-7 TRBV5-1 CASSLSRGPYEQYF
- TRBJ2-3 TRBV9 CASSPTQTSMGTDTQYF
many TRBJ2-2 TRBV7-3 CASSSYRGTGELFF
- TRBJ1-5 TRBV7-9 CASSRDSVSNQPQHF
- TRBJ1-1 TRBV5-6 CASSPPTSGGGVNTEAFF
many TRBJ2-1 TRBV24-1 CATSDLRFPAEQFF
many TRBJ1-1 TRBV5-1 CASNQLSGNTEAFF
few TRBJ1-5 TRBV4-1 CASSRIPFQPQHF
few TRBJ2-1 TRBV10-1 CASSESGGRGNEQFF
- TRBJ2-3 TRBV29-1 CSAGTGGLTDTQYF
many TRBJ1-1 TRBV2 CASSADEAEAFF